This T cell receptor beta chain is drawn from a study of T-cell reconstitution after alpha-beta-depleted transplantation in children. The germline gives CDR1 WNHNN, CDR2 SYGVQD (reference sequence). This CDR3 contains 21 residues. After removal of 8 bases from V and 9 bases from J, the junction contained 35 bases not matched to a gene. Researchers prepared the TCRbeta library using unique molecular identifiers, the study reports. TCRdb passed the PCR reads through MiXCR, listing each CDR3 protein once. The table includes just under 550,000 distinct CDR3 sequences, 15% to 20% detected once. The receptor was derived from a human donor who donated a stem cell graft to a child with acute lymphoblastic leukemia. V and J are TRBV10-1 and TRBJ2-3; TRBD1 agrees at 7 bases. The sequences come from PBMCs from the stem cell graft donor, collected from the stem cell graft. The CDR3 here is CASVGRQGRDRLDWGARTQYF. The CDR3 coding sequence is TGCGCCAGCGTGGGGAGACAGGGACGGGACCGGCTCGATTGGGGTGCCAGAACGCAGTATTTT.